This entry is about one TCR beta chain. Which antigen it targets is not known. One base away there is no much larger clone; base qualities are not given. These data come from a study of memory CD4+ T cells and cytomegalovirus serostatus (dated by TCRdb to 2018 to 2020). Regarding the complete study: The 35 or so healthy Belgian adults in the cohort included 9 who were CMV seropositive and about 24 who were CMV seronegative. The study sequenced CD4+ memory TCRbeta repertoires of a Belgian cohort with known cytomegalovirus serostatus to replicate a published TCR-based CMV serostatus classifier.

A FACSAria II was used to sort memory CD4+ T cells, defined as single viable CD3+CD4+CD8-CD45RO+ cells. CMV serostatus was determined with a Roche Elecsys assay detecting serum IgG against CMV pp150, pp28, p38 and p52. Following thawing, total CD4+ T cells were enriched through positive selection using CD4 magnetic microbeads. The samples came from a different study that was designed specifically to examine the CD4+ T cell memory repertoire. Peripheral blood mononuclear cells were isolated and cryopreserved following standard operating procedures; serum was stored at -80 °C. Staining used CD3-PerCP (BW264/56), CD4-APC (RPA-T4), CD45RO-PE (UCHT1) and CD8-Pacific Orange (3B5) antibodies, with Sytox blue excluding non-viable cells. The Quick-DNA Microprep Kit was used to extract genomic DNA from the sorted cells. Amplification of TCRbeta DNA was done with the immunoSEQ hsTCRbeta kit, following the protocol from the manufacturer. An Illumina MiSeq instrument was used to sequence the TCRbeta libraries. The authors' analysis ran thus. Removing out-of-frame sequences left fewer than 2.5 million distinct TCRbeta sequences, an average of approximately 61,000 per individual. Each individual was scored by the count of 164 previously reported CMV-associated TCRbeta sequences and the total productive distinct TCRbeta count. A beta-binomial model was reimplemented in Python, and scikit-learn random forests with default parameters were trained on data from the US cohort. Classifier performance on the Belgian cohort was summarized as median AUC with percentile confidence intervals over 10,000 bootstrap iterations. TCRdb obtained this table from immuneACCESS and retained in-frame rearrangements with V and J assigned. These tables miss some clones; where compared with another copy, unresolved V genes account for less than half of the shortfall, and the remainder is unexplained. That table supplies the V and J calls and clone size; D and trimming were determined from the DNA. The sample records roughly 84,000 clones, 75% to 90% of which are singletons. Less than 0.85% of the sample comes from the top ten.

What the work shows at the level of the full study, not this receptor alone: The original-framework classifier achieved a median bootstrapped AUC of almost 0.97 with a 95% CI of 0.76-1.00 on the Belgian cohort. The results were interpreted as suggesting that the CMV-associated TCR signature is mostly present in the CD4+ memory repertoire. Only CD4+CD45RO+ memory cells were sequenced, unlike the original study, which covered naive and memory CD4+ and CD8+ populations. Of 164 previously reported CMV-associated TCRbeta sequences, about 68 appeared in the CD4+ memory repertoires, each in one to five individuals. For predicting CMV serostatus, the median bootstrapped AUC was roughly 0.95 using the original framework and approximately 0.9 using a US-trained random forest.

The origin of this receptor is an adult in good health and CMV-seronegative. Sequenced sample: memory CD4+ T cells from blood.

In nucleotides, the sequence is TGTGCCAGCAGTTACTCGATGTCTTGGAAGCAAGAGACCCAGTACTTC. Its translation is CASSYSMSWKQETQYF. The receptor chain draws on TRBV6-5 and TRBJ2-5; the D gene lacks a confident call. Per the germline V gene, MNHEY is the CDR1 and SVGAGI is the CDR2. The CDR3 spans 16 residues, from the cysteine through the phenylalanine. Of the read, only the CDR3 DNA is kept; its 48 bases are in frame from base 1. V lost 0 bases and J lost 2 bases; the stretch between them is 13 bases long.